Each of the 6 T cell receptor beta chains below was sequenced from the same sample in a study of T cells in Graves' hyperthyroidism and ophthalmopathy. RNA transcripts were the template for amplifying TCR beta CDR3 regions. In the first-round RT-PCR of the TCR CDR3, the HTBI primer set was used. TCRdb analysed the multiplex PCR reads with MiXCR anew, one entry per CDR3 protein. The sample contains about 640,000 distinct CDR3 sequences, about 45% of which appear only once. The sample taken for sequencing was peripheral blood or thyroid tissue (not recorded which). Receptors were obtained from an adult man with Graves' disease, either hyperthyroidism or ophthalmopathy (not recorded which).

In its sample, this clonotype was seen many times. This sequence joins TRBV14 and TRBJ2-5, with D possibly being TRBD1 (5 bases). Deletions cut 1 base from V and 3 bases from J, with 12 bases between. The CDR3 length is 15 residues. From germline, CDR1 is SGHDN and CDR2 FVKESK. The CDR3 protein is CASSQVTFREETQYF. CDR3 nucleotide sequence: TGTGCCAGCAGCCAAGTCACGTTCAGGGAAGAGACCCAGTACTTC.

The chain links TRBV20-1 to TRBJ1-3; 10 bases line up with TRBD1. From germline, CDR1 is DFQATT and CDR2 SNEGSKA (reference sequence). With V trimmed by 6 bases and J by 4 bases, 6 bases remained unmatched. The CDR3 runs to 14 residues. CDR3 sequence: CSALGQGMGNTIYF. Here the CDR3 DNA reads TGCAGTGCCTTGGGACAGGGGATGGGAAACACCATATATTTT.

The V call is TRBV29-1, the J call TRBJ1-3; unclear D gene. The CDR3 spans 14 residues. V gave up 8 bases and J gave up 0 bases, with 14 bases separating them. CDR1 SQVTM and CDR2 ANQGSEA come from the germline V gene. The DNA of the CDR3 is TGCAGCTTTAGACGTCTGAGCTCTGGAAACACCATATATTTT. Protein sequence: CSFRRLSSGNTIYF. Filled out from reference TRBV29-1 and TRBJ1-3, the complete variable domain reads SAVISQKPSRDICQRGTSLTIQCQVDSQVTMMFWYRQQPGQSLTLIATANQGSEATYESGFVIDKFPISRPNLTFSTLTVSNMSPEDSSIYLCSFRRLSSGNTIYFGEGSWLTVV.

There are a few counts of this clonotype. The chain employs TRBV7-9 and TRBJ1-1; possibly TRBD1 for D (5 bases). In germline, CDR1 is SEHNR, CDR2 FQNEAQ (reference sequence). V shed 4 bases and J shed 5 bases, with 17 bases lying between them. The CDR3 is made up of 15 amino acids. CDR3: CASSSPMRGRTEAFF. The DNA of the CDR3 is TGTGCCAGCAGCTCCCCCATGAGGGGACGAACTGAAGCTTTCTTT. Complete variable domain (other parts from reference TRBV7-9 and TRBJ1-1): DTGVSQNPRHKITKRGQNVTFRCDPISEHNRLYWYRQTLGQGPEFLTYFQNEAQLEKSRLLSDRFSAERPKGSFSTLEIQRTEQGDSAMYLCASSSPMRGRTEAFFGQGTRLTVV.

The chain uses TRBV2 and TRBJ1-6; D is possibly TRBD1 (5 bases). The CDR3 covers 15 residues. Germline values: CDR1 SNHLY, CDR2 FYNNEI. The germline V and J ends were trimmed by 7 bases and 6 bases, with 16 bases remaining between them. CDR3 nucleotide sequence: TGTGCCAGCATCACGGACACGAGGATTAATTCACCCCTCCACTTT. Translating it yields CASITDTRINSPLHF.

This chain uses TRBV7-2 with TRBJ2-7; possible D gene TRBD2, 6 bases. Germline V CDR1 and CDR2: SGHTA, FQGNSA. Trimming removed 8 bases from V and 3 bases from J, with 17 bases in between. This CDR3 region has 14 residues. CDR3 nucleotides: TGTGCCAGCGGTATAGGGACTGGATACTACGAGCAGTACTTC. Protein product: CASGIGTGYYEQYF.